This T cell receptor (beta chain) was sequenced in a study of blood T cell repertoires in COVID-19. Study information: Samples of COVID-19 (acute and convalescent) were obtained from the United States, Italy and Spain. From T cells, B-cell-depleted T cells, or PBMCs came the material, which was cDNA or gDNA.

CDR1 is SNHLY, CDR2 FYNNEI, per germline. The CDR3 has 14 amino acids. V was pared by 4 bases and J by 6 bases, with 5 bases of the junction left unmatched. Original processing methods: Amplification with reference gene primers provided the estimates of nucleated cell counts. TCRdb keeps only in-frame clones here, not all; method: immunoSEQ multiplex PCR. V and J calls plus clone size are reproduced from that table; the DNA served to infer D and trimming. The sample holds fewer than 300,000 clones, 91% seen once. This clonotype was obtained from a woman in her twenties or thirties with COVID-19, enrolled during active disease. Sequenced: peripheral blood. V is TRBV2 and J is TRBJ1-5; 8 positions match TRBD1. The CDR3 region is CASSGQGAPQPQHF. The CDR3 DNA reads as TGTGCCAGCAGTGGGCAGGGGGCACCTCAGCCCCAGCATTTT.